Listed below are T cell receptor beta chains from one sample, sequenced in a study of cytomegalovirus exposure and HLA in healthy donors. TCRdb's table, derived via immunoSEQ multiplex PCR, lists solely in-frame clones and lacks some. There are 95,000 to 150,000 clones in the sample; over 70% occur only once, and more than 1% lies in the top ten. Sequencing input: PBMCs. Receptor source: a female donor in good health and CMV-seronegative. CDR3s include the opening cysteine and the closing phenylalanine or tryptophan. The order of the fields is CDR3 DNA, CDR3 protein, D gene, V gene, clone size, J gene. D genes are given only for firm matches. For some rows the clone size is stated as once, few or many, or as a class when expanded; others skip it.

CDR3 DNA: TGTGCCAGGGAGCGGGGACACCAAATTTCTGAAGCTTTCTTT; CDR3 protein: CARERGHQISEAFF; D gene: .; V gene: TRBV2; clone size: .; J gene: TRBJ1-1
CDR3 DNA: TGTGCCGTAAGAGGTAGTAGGACCGGGGAGCTGTTTTTT; CDR3 protein: CAVRGSRTGELFF; D gene: .; V gene: TRBV6-1; clone size: .; J gene: TRBJ2-2
CDR3 DNA: TGTGCCAGCAGTGACCTTCGGACAGGGCGAACAACTAATGAAAAACTGTTTTTT; CDR3 protein: CASSDLRTGRTTNEKLFF; D gene: TRBD1; V gene: TRBV6-1; clone size: .; J gene: TRBJ1-4
CDR3 DNA: TGCGCCAGCAGCTTGGCTACCGGGGGGGGAGGAGAGACCCAGTACTTC; CDR3 protein: CASSLATGGGGETQYF; D gene: TRBD2; V gene: TRBV5-1; clone size: .; J gene: TRBJ2-5
CDR3 DNA: TGTGCTTTGCTTGAGGGCCCCTATGGCTACACCTTC; CDR3 protein: CALLEGPYGYTF; D gene: .; V gene: TRBV2; clone size: .; J gene: TRBJ1-2
CDR3 DNA: TGTGCCAGCAGCATAAGACAGGCTGGGGCCAACGTCCTGACTTTC; CDR3 protein: CASSIRQAGANVLTF; D gene: .; V gene: TRBV6-5; clone size: .; J gene: TRBJ2-6
CDR3 DNA: TGTGCCAGCAGCGTAGTAGGCGGGGGGCCCTACAATGAGCAGTTCTTC; CDR3 protein: CASSVVGGGPYNEQFF; D gene: TRBD2; V gene: TRBV9; clone size: .; J gene: TRBJ2-1
CDR3 DNA: TGTGCCCACCCCCCAGGGAAAAATTCACCCCTCCACTTT; CDR3 protein: CAHPPGKNSPLHF; D gene: .; V gene: TRBV6-1; clone size: .; J gene: TRBJ1-6
CDR3 DNA: TGTGCCAGCACCCTCTATACAACTAATGAAAAACTGTTTTTT; CDR3 protein: CASTLYTTNEKLFF; D gene: .; V gene: TRBV6-1; clone size: .; J gene: TRBJ1-4
CDR3 DNA: TGTGCCAGTAGTATAGGAACAAATGAAAAACTGTTTTTT; CDR3 protein: CASSIGTNEKLFF; D gene: .; V gene: TRBV19; clone size: few; J gene: TRBJ1-4
CDR3 DNA: TGCGCCAGCAGCCATGATCCGGGACTAGCGTACGAGCAGTACTTC; CDR3 protein: CASSHDPGLAYEQYF; D gene: TRBD2; V gene: TRBV4-1; clone size: .; J gene: TRBJ2-7
CDR3 DNA: TGTGCCAGCAGTTTCACAAAGACTAGCGGGAAGTTTTACACCGGGGAGCTGTTTTTT; CDR3 protein: CASSFTKTSGKFYTGELFF; D gene: TRBD2; V gene: TRBV27; clone size: .; J gene: TRBJ2-2
CDR3 DNA: TGTGCCAGCAGCCCGACTCCTGGCTTTGTCACAGATACGCAGTATTTT; CDR3 protein: CASSPTPGFVTDTQYF; D gene: .; V gene: TRBV11-2; clone size: .; J gene: TRBJ2-3
CDR3 DNA: TGTGCCAGCAGTGACGGGGAAACCGGGGAGCTGTTTTTT; CDR3 protein: CASSDGETGELFF; D gene: .; V gene: TRBV6-1; clone size: .; J gene: TRBJ2-2
CDR3 DNA: TGCGCCAGCAGCTTGGGCGGGAGCACAGATACGCAGTATTTT; CDR3 protein: CASSLGGSTDTQYF; D gene: .; V gene: TRBV5-1; clone size: .; J gene: TRBJ2-3
CDR3 DNA: TGTGCCAGCAGCTTGAGGTGGGAGGTAAACGCCGGGGAGCTGTTTTTT; CDR3 protein: CASSLRWEVNAGELFF; D gene: .; V gene: TRBV5-8; clone size: .; J gene: TRBJ2-2
CDR3 DNA: TGCGCCAGCAGTGAGGAAGCGGTCTCCTACAATGAGCAGTTCTTC; CDR3 protein: CASSEEAVSYNEQFF; D gene: .; V gene: TRBV5-1; clone size: .; J gene: TRBJ2-1
CDR3 DNA: TGTGCCAGCAGCTTTGGGGGGAGTAGAGATACGCAGTATTTT; CDR3 protein: CASSFGGSRDTQYF; D gene: .; V gene: TRBV11-1; clone size: .; J gene: TRBJ2-3
CDR3 DNA: TGTGCCAGCAGCCAACGCGCGACTAGTGAGCAAGAGACCCAGTACTTC; CDR3 protein: CASSQRATSEQETQYF; D gene: .; V gene: TRBV4-2; clone size: .; J gene: TRBJ2-5
CDR3 DNA: TGTGCCAGCAGTGATCGCAGCGGCTCCTACGAGCAGTACTTC; CDR3 protein: CASSDRSGSYEQYF; D gene: .; V gene: TRBV2; clone size: .; J gene: TRBJ2-7
CDR3 DNA: TGTGCCAGCAGTGTACTGGGGGGGGACGGGACTGTGCAGTACTTC; CDR3 protein: CASSVLGGDGTVQYF; D gene: TRBD2; V gene: TRBV2; clone size: .; J gene: TRBJ2-7
CDR3 DNA: TGTGCCAGCAGTTTTTTCTCTTCTTACATGGGAGATGGGGATGGCTACACCTTC; CDR3 protein: CASSFFSSYMGDGDGYTF; D gene: .; V gene: TRBV28; clone size: .; J gene: TRBJ1-2
CDR3 DNA: TGCGCCAGCAGCTTGGACAAGGGTTCTAGGACTAGAATCCACGAGCAGTACTTC; CDR3 protein: CASSLDKGSRTRIHEQYF; D gene: TRBD2; V gene: TRBV5-1; clone size: .; J gene: TRBJ2-7
CDR3 DNA: TGTGCCAGCAGTGAAGTACGCTATAGCAATCAGCCCCAGCATTTT; CDR3 protein: CASSEVRYSNQPQHF; D gene: .; V gene: TRBV6-1; clone size: .; J gene: TRBJ1-5
CDR3 DNA: TGTGCCAGCAGTGGGCCGTCGTGGGACAGGGTGAACACCGGGGAGCTGTTTTTT; CDR3 protein: CASSGPSWDRVNTGELFF; D gene: TRBD1; V gene: TRBV25-1; clone size: .; J gene: TRBJ2-2
CDR3 DNA: TGTGCCAGCAGCCTGGGTACTAGCTCGGACTCCTACGAGCAGTACTTC; CDR3 protein: CASSLGTSSDSYEQYF; D gene: .; V gene: TRBV7-9; clone size: .; J gene: TRBJ2-7
CDR3 DNA: TGTGCCTGGACCCAATGGGGTAGCGGGAGAGGGTTGGAGACCCAGTACTTC; CDR3 protein: CAWTQWGSGRGLETQYF; D gene: TRBD2; V gene: TRBV30; clone size: .; J gene: TRBJ2-5
CDR3 DNA: TGTGCCAGCAGTGAAGACAGGGCGAGCAATCAGCCCCAGCATTTT; CDR3 protein: CASSEDRASNQPQHF; D gene: .; V gene: TRBV6-1; clone size: .; J gene: TRBJ1-5
CDR3 DNA: TGTGCCAGCAGCTTTATAGTGCTTGAGCAGTTCTTC; CDR3 protein: CASSFIVLEQFF; D gene: .; V gene: TRBV11-2; clone size: .; J gene: TRBJ2-1
CDR3 DNA: TGTGCCGGAGGGTTCGGGGCCGAGCAGTACTTC; CDR3 protein: CAGGFGAEQYF; D gene: .; V gene: TRBV6-1; clone size: .; J gene: TRBJ2-7
CDR3 DNA: TGTGCCAGCAGCTTAGGAGAGGGTGAAGGCTACGAGCAGTACTTC; CDR3 protein: CASSLGEGEGYEQYF; D gene: .; V gene: TRBV11-3; clone size: .; J gene: TRBJ2-7
CDR3 DNA: TGTGCCAGCAGCCACAGGGGTAGACTCTACACCGGGGAGCTGTTTTTT; CDR3 protein: CASSHRGRLYTGELFF; D gene: TRBD1; V gene: TRBV7-9; clone size: .; J gene: TRBJ2-2
CDR3 DNA: TGTGCCTGGAGACCGGGACTAGTTGGTGAGCAGTACTTC; CDR3 protein: CAWRPGLVGEQYF; D gene: TRBD2; V gene: TRBV30; clone size: .; J gene: TRBJ2-7
CDR3 DNA: TGTGCCAGTGGTGGGGGGGGCTCCTACAATGAGCAGTTCTTC; CDR3 protein: CASGGGGSYNEQFF; D gene: TRBD2; V gene: TRBV19; clone size: .; J gene: TRBJ2-1
CDR3 DNA: TGCGCCACCGAACCCCGGGACAGGGACGATGAGCAGTTCTTC; CDR3 protein: CATEPRDRDDEQFF; D gene: TRBD1; V gene: TRBV10-2; clone size: .; J gene: TRBJ2-1
CDR3 DNA: TGTGCCAGCGGCCTGGGGAGCTCCTATAATTCACCCCTCCACTTT; CDR3 protein: CASGLGSSYNSPLHF; D gene: .; V gene: TRBV7-6; clone size: .; J gene: TRBJ1-6
CDR3 DNA: TGTGCCAGCAAGAACCAGGGGGCTAGTGGCTACACCTTC; CDR3 protein: CASKNQGASGYTF; D gene: TRBD1; V gene: TRBV6-5; clone size: .; J gene: TRBJ1-2
CDR3 DNA: TGTGCCAGCAGCTTTGGGCGCCGTGCCTACGAGCAGTACTTC; CDR3 protein: CASSFGRRAYEQYF; D gene: .; V gene: TRBV5-5; clone size: .; J gene: TRBJ2-7
CDR3 DNA: TGTGCCAGCAGTTTATTATCCAGGGCGGGAAGATTGGACAATGAGCAGTTCTTC; CDR3 protein: CASSLLSRAGRLDNEQFF; D gene: .; V gene: TRBV28; clone size: .; J gene: TRBJ2-1
CDR3 DNA: TGTGCCAGCTCACCACTGGACAGGAACACTGAAGCTTTCTTT; CDR3 protein: CASSPLDRNTEAFF; D gene: .; V gene: TRBV18; clone size: once; J gene: TRBJ1-1
CDR3 DNA: TGTGCCAGAAGCCTGCCCACTAGCGGGAGATTTTCCTACAATGAGCAGTTCTTC; CDR3 protein: CARSLPTSGRFSYNEQFF; D gene: TRBD2; V gene: TRBV5-3; clone size: .; J gene: TRBJ2-1
CDR3 DNA: TGCAGTACCACAGCCGGAGAGACCCAGTACTTC; CDR3 protein: CSTTAGETQYF; D gene: .; V gene: TRBV20-1; clone size: .; J gene: TRBJ2-5
CDR3 DNA: TGTGCCAGCATTGGTCCGGACGGGAACTACAATGAGCAGTTCTTC; CDR3 protein: CASIGPDGNYNEQFF; D gene: .; V gene: TRBV7-9; clone size: .; J gene: TRBJ2-1
CDR3 DNA: TGTGCCAGTAGACTACAAGCGGGGATACATGAGACCCAGTACTTC; CDR3 protein: CASRLQAGIHETQYF; D gene: TRBD2; V gene: TRBV19; clone size: .; J gene: TRBJ2-5
CDR3 DNA: TGTGCCAGCAGCTGGACAGGGGGTGACGACGAGCAGTACTTC; CDR3 protein: CASSWTGGDDEQYF; D gene: TRBD1; V gene: TRBV2; clone size: .; J gene: TRBJ2-7
CDR3 DNA: TGTGCCAGCGTCGGAGGGATGAACACTGAAGCTTTCTTT; CDR3 protein: CASVGGMNTEAFF; D gene: .; V gene: TRBV7-9; clone size: .; J gene: TRBJ1-1
CDR3 DNA: TGTGCCTGGACCTACACTCCGGGGTCCCCCTATGGCTACACCTTC; CDR3 protein: CAWTYTPGSPYGYTF; D gene: .; V gene: TRBV30; clone size: .; J gene: TRBJ1-2
CDR3 DNA: TGTGCCAGTAGTAGCGACAGGGCCTCTGGAAACACCATATATTTT; CDR3 protein: CASSSDRASGNTIYF; D gene: TRBD1; V gene: TRBV19; clone size: .; J gene: TRBJ1-3
CDR3 DNA: TGTGCCAGCAGGACAGGGCGAAACACCGGGGAGCTGTTTTTT; CDR3 protein: CASRTGRNTGELFF; D gene: TRBD1; V gene: TRBV2; clone size: once; J gene: TRBJ2-2
CDR3 DNA: TGTGCCAGCAGTAAACATCAGGGGCTCACTGAAGCTTTCTTT; CDR3 protein: CASSKHQGLTEAFF; D gene: .; V gene: TRBV6-5; clone size: .; J gene: TRBJ1-1
CDR3 DNA: TGTGCCAGCAGTGTATCCAGGGGGGAGACCCAGTACTTC; CDR3 protein: CASSVSRGETQYF; D gene: TRBD1; V gene: TRBV6-1; clone size: .; J gene: TRBJ2-5
CDR3 DNA: TGTGCCAGCAGCACCCATCCGGGACAGGGGCTTGGGCAGTTCTTC; CDR3 protein: CASSTHPGQGLGQFF; D gene: TRBD1; V gene: TRBV28; clone size: few; J gene: TRBJ2-1
CDR3 DNA: TGTGCCAGCAGTGAAGTCCCCGGGACAGATCATGGCTACACCTTC; CDR3 protein: CASSEVPGTDHGYTF; D gene: TRBD1; V gene: TRBV6-1; clone size: .; J gene: TRBJ1-2